One and the same sample provided the 17 T cell receptor beta chains below, sequenced in a study of cytotoxic CD8 clonotypes in ibrutinib-treated CLL. Profiled with immunoSEQ multiplex PCR; TCRdb holds only in-frame clones, not every one. The sample consists of around 310,000 clones, 80% of them appearing once. This material consisted of PBMCs, taken before ibrutinib treatment. These TCRs come from a human donor with chronic lymphocytic leukemia.

This clone was counted only a few times. The chain has TRBV18 and TRBJ2-7; 7 bases agree with TRBD2. V lost 4 bases and J lost 0; bases outside the gene matches: 3. Looked up from germline, CDR1 is KGHSH and CDR2 is LQKENI. The CDR3 runs 14 residues. CDR3 sequence reads: CASSRTGGSYEQYF. CDR3 DNA: TGTGCCAGCTCACGAACGGGAGGCTCCTACGAGCAGTACTTC.

J is TRBJ2-1 and V is TRBV6-5; the D gene is possibly TRBD1 (7 bases). The CDR3 is made up of 15 amino acids. Germline CDR1 reads MNHEY; CDR2 reads SVGAGI. Deletions cut 3 bases from V and 6 bases from J, with 15 bases between. Written as DNA, the CDR3 is TGTGCCAGCAGTTATAACCCAGGGGGGTCCAATGAGCAGTTCTTC. It encodes CASSYNPGGSNEQFF.

This clone has only one observation. V usage is TRBV4-2 and J usage is TRBJ2-1; D remains ambiguous. CDR3 size: 14 residues. Trimming removed 4 bases from V and 7 bases from J, with 14 bases in between. Germline assignment: CDR1 LGHNA and CDR2 YNFKEQ. The CDR3 region is CASSLTFNTNEQFF. The CDR3 DNA reads TGTGCCAGCAGCCTAACCTTCAATACTAATGAGCAGTTCTTC.

J is TRBJ1-2 and V is TRBV4-3; maybe TRBD1 (5 bases). The germline V and J ends were trimmed by 2 bases and 6 bases, with 19 bases remaining between them. Germline loops: CDR1 LGHNA, CDR2 YSLEER. The CDR3 is 16 residues long. The CDR3 DNA reads TGCGCCAGCAGCCAACCCGACAGTGAGGTTGGGGATGGCTACACCTTC. Encoded protein: CASSQPDSEVGDGYTF.

In this sample, this clone turned up a few times. This rearrangement joins TRBV28 to TRBJ2-7, with 8 nucleotides matching TRBD2. The length of the CDR3 is 14 residues. V gave up 5 bases and J gave up 4 bases; unmatched junction bases: 7. The germline V gene has CDR1 MDHEN and CDR2 SYDVKM. CDR3 sequence (DNA): TGTGCCAGCAGTCCGGGAGGGGGAGCTTACGAGCAGTACTTC. Protein sequence: CASSPGGGAYEQYF. The variable domain in full, with the rest retrieved from reference TRBV28 and TRBJ2-7, is DVKVTQSSRYLVKRTGEKVFLECVQDMDHENMFWYRQDPGLGLRLIYFSYDVKMKEKGDIPEGYSVSREKKERFSLILESASTNQTSMYLCASSPGGGAYEQYFGPGTRLTVT.

This clone occurred a few times. The chain links TRBV11-2 to TRBJ1-4, with D possibly TRBD1 on 5 matching bases. Looked up from germline, CDR1 is SGHAT and CDR2 is FQNNGV. This CDR3 spans 14 amino acids. V was cut by 6 bases and J by 7 bases, with 15 bases left in between. In DNA form, the CDR3 reads TGTGCCAGCAGGAGCGGGGCGCTTCGTGAAAAACTGTTTTTT. Translation gives CASRSGALREKLFF.

CDR3 amino acids: CASSPRARPNYGYTF. The DNA for the CDR3 is TGTGCCAGCAGCCCGCGGGCCAGGCCAAACTATGGCTACACCTTC. The chain uses TRBV5-5 and TRBJ1-2; the D is unclear. This CDR3 is built from 15 residues. The V gene lost 4 bases and the J gene lost 2 bases, with 15 bases spanning the gap. The V gene's germline CDR1 is SGHKS and CDR2 YYEKEE (reference sequence).

Comments on this clone: This likely comes from a read error, as the CDR3 has no conserved phenylalanine or tryptophan at its end. This chain joins TRBV30 and TRBJ1-2, with D unclear. CDR3 length equals 12 residues. Per germline, CDR1 GTSNPN and CDR2 SVGIG (reference sequence). The V end lost 0 bases, the J end lost 8 bases, and 10 bases lay between the germline ends. The DNA of the CDR3 is TGTGCCTGGAGTGTAGGTGGGGAGGGCTACACCCTC. Residues: CAWSVGGEGYTL.

The chain couples TRBV7-2 to TRBJ2-7; 7 nucleotides align to TRBD2. This CDR3 region has 14 residues. V shed 5 bases and J 2 bases; nucleotides not matched to a gene: 6. The germline CDR1 and CDR2 sequences are SGHTA and FQGNSA. The CDR3 here is CASSKNGGTYEQYF. The CDR3 DNA reads as TGTGCCAGCAGCAAAAACGGGGGGACCTACGAGCAGTACTTC. The full variable domain, its missing parts supplied by reference TRBV7-2 and TRBJ2-7, is GAGVSQSPSNKVTEKGKDVELRCDPISGHTALYWYRQSLGQGLEFLIYFQGNSAPDKSGLPSDRFSAERTGGSVSTLTIQRTQQEDSAVYLCASSKNGGTYEQYFGPGTRLTVT.

This clone has just one count. The chain employs TRBV7-2 and TRBJ1-2; the match to TRBD1 covers 9 bases. This CDR3 region has 14 residues. The germline V gene has CDR1 SGHTA and CDR2 FQGNSA. V shed 5 bases, J shed 7 bases, and the junction held 8 bases outside the gene matches. The CDR3 DNA reads TGTGCCAGCAGCGCGCCGGGACAGGGATTTGGCTACACCTTC. This codes for CASSAPGQGFGYTF.

The rearrangement uses TRBV19 and TRBJ2-7, with 9 bases identical to TRBD2. This CDR3 has 17 residues. Germline CDR1 LNHDA, CDR2 SQIVND (reference sequence). Unmatched junction bases numbered 14, after V lost 3 bases and J lost 5 bases. The CDR3 sequence: CASSILGVSGTSNEQYF. The CDR3 DNA reads TGTGCCAGTAGTATCTTAGGGGTCTCCGGGACTAGCAACGAGCAGTACTTC.

This chain uses TRBV4-3 with TRBJ2-7; D gene ambiguous. Between the trimmed V and J ends, which lost 0 bases and 4 bases, there was a span of 13 bases. The CDR3 spans 15 residues. Germline V gene data show CDR1 as LGHNA and CDR2 as YSLEER. The CDR3 coding sequence is TGCGCCAGCAGCCAAGATACGGGTGAGTTTTACGAGCAGTACTTC. It encodes CASSQDTGEFYEQYF.

The rearrangement links TRBV7-2 to TRBJ2-3; 9 bases map to TRBD2. CDR3 size: 13 residues. Germline V gene data show CDR1 as SGHTA and CDR2 as FQGNSA. V shed 6 bases, J shed 5 bases, and the junction held 3 bases outside the gene matches. CDR3 in amino acids: CASRVAGEDTQYF. The CDR3 bases are TGTGCCAGCAGGGTAGCGGGAGAAGATACGCAGTATTTT.

This clone was recorded only once. The chain links TRBV7-2 to TRBJ2-1; no clear D. The CDR3 length is 16 residues. Trimming pared 2 bases from V and 9 bases from J, leaving 20 bases between. Germline V gene data show CDR1 as SGHTA and CDR2 as FQGNSA. The CDR3 is CASSLRPGVFSGEQFF. For the CDR3, the DNA is TGTGCCAGCAGCTTACGGCCCGGCGTTTTTTCGGGTGAGCAGTTCTTC.

The V call is TRBV29-1, the J call TRBJ2-2; TRBD1 matches 7 bases. The V and J ends lost 7 bases and 6 bases, in that order; junction bases with no gene match: 11. Germline values: CDR1 SQVTM, CDR2 ANQGSEA. CDR3 length: 14 amino acids. The DNA for the CDR3 is TGCAGCGCCTCCTGGGGGCAGGGGGCCGGGGAGCTGTTTTTT. Amino acid sequence: CSASWGQGAGELFF.

This chain links TRBV4-2 with TRBJ2-3, with D possibly TRBD2 on 6 matching bases. V was clipped by 0 bases and J by 0 bases, with 13 bases between them. CDR1 and CDR2 from the germline V gene are LGHNA and YNFKEQ. The CDR3 length is 17 residues. Written as DNA, the CDR3 is TGTGCCAGCAGCCAAGATTTGCGGGGAAGGAGCACAGATACGCAGTATTTT. Protein product: CASSQDLRGRSTDTQYF.

The J gene is TRBJ2-5, the V gene TRBV7-2, with D maybe TRBD1 (5 bases). Germline V gene sequence: CDR1 SGHTA, CDR2 FQGNSA. V shed 3 bases and J shed 3 bases, with 8 bases lying between them. This CDR3 contains 13 residues. CDR3 in amino acids: CASSLIREETQYF. The CDR3 nucleotides read TGTGCCAGCAGCTTGATCAGGGAAGAGACCCAGTACTTC.